These 17 T cell receptor beta chains came from one sample sequenced in a study of T cells in Graves' hyperthyroidism and ophthalmopathy. Researchers amplified the TCR beta CDR3 regions from RNA transcripts. The study used the HTBI primer set for a first-round RT-PCR of the TCR CDR3. TCRdb reanalysed the multiplex PCR reads using MiXCR and keeps one entry per CDR3 protein. The sample carries about 290,000 distinct CDR3 sequences, 12% to 15% recorded once. Material: blood. These receptor sequences come from a woman aged 40 to 49 with Graves' hyperthyroidism.

This chain uses TRBV12-3 or TRBV12-4 with TRBJ2-4; TRBD1 agrees at 8 bases. This CDR3 region has 13 residues. The V gene end was trimmed by 3 bases and the J gene end by 5 bases; junction bases not matched to a gene: 0. DNA of the CDR3: TGTGCCAGCAGTTTCAGGGGGCAAAACATTCAGTACTTC. The encoded protein is CASSFRGQNIQYF.

Details on this clonotype: The junction departs from the called germline gene at one end, perhaps through a read error. The chain couples TRBV6-2 or TRBV6-3 to TRBJ2-1; D gene ambiguous. The length of the CDR3 is 18 residues. CDR1 and CDR2 from the germline V gene are MNHEY and SVGEGT. CDR3 region: CASSYRMSDSGIPNEQLF. The DNA of the CDR3 is TGTGCCAGCAGTTACAGAATGAGTGACTCGGGCATCCCCAATGAGCAGCTCTTC.

This clonotype showed up many times. The junction departs from the called germline gene at one end, perhaps through a read error. V gene TRBV6-6 combines with J gene TRBJ2-7; D is ambiguous. The CDR3 covers 11 residues. Germline V gene data show CDR1 as MNHNY and CDR2 as SVGAGI (reference sequence). The CDR3 here is CANSYGYEQYF. The CDR3 nucleotides are TGTGCCAACAGTTACGGCTACGAGCAGTACTTC.

V gene TRBV20-1 combines with J gene TRBJ2-3; TRBD2 matches at 8 bases. Trimming removed 6 bases from V and 3 bases from J; junction bases left unmatched: 11. Germline assignment: CDR1 DFQATT and CDR2 SNEGSKA (reference sequence). The CDR3 spans 15 residues. CDR3 sequence (DNA): TGCAGTGCGGATTCGGCGGGGGGAGGGACAGATACGCAGTATTTT. It translates to CSADSAGGGTDTQYF.

This clonotype was seen a handful of times. V is TRBV18 and J is TRBJ1-1; D gene uncertain. The CDR3 length is 14 residues. CDR1 and CDR2 from the germline V gene are KGHSH and LQKENI. Between the trimmed V and J ends, which lost 3 bases and 1 base, there was a span of 9 bases. CDR3 coding DNA: TGTGCCAGCTCACCTCAGCGTGGGAACACTGAAGCTTTCTTT. It yields the protein CASSPQRGNTEAFF.

There are a few counts of this clonotype. The V call is TRBV10-3, the J call TRBJ1-6; D unresolved. Germline V gene lookup returns CDR1 ENHRY and CDR2 SYGVKD. The germline V and J ends were trimmed by 2 bases and 10 bases, with 6 bases remaining between them. The CDR3 has 12 amino acids. The CDR3 protein is CAISEIGSPLHF. For the CDR3, the DNA is TGTGCCATCAGTGAGATTGGGTCACCCCTCCACTTT.

This clonotype was recorded at least ten times. The V gene is TRBV11-2, the J gene TRBJ2-3; D might be TRBD1 or TRBD2, each matching 6 bases. The germline V and J ends were trimmed by 2 bases and 2 bases, with 11 bases remaining between them. The V gene's germline CDR1 is SGHAT and CDR2 FQNNGV. The CDR3 sequence is 15 residues long. The CDR3 spells CASSLIGGNTDTQYF. The CDR3 DNA is TGTGCCAGCAGCTTAATCGGGGGCAACACAGATACGCAGTATTTT.

This clonotype was seen repeatedly, ten times or more. V and J are TRBV7-2 and TRBJ2-5; a weak D match, TRBD1 (6 bases). Looked up from germline, CDR1 is SGHTA and CDR2 is FQGNSA. V was shortened by 6 bases and J by 4 bases, with 15 bases between the two germline ends. The CDR3 has 14 residues. CDR3 loop: CASRTGMGTETQYF. In DNA, the CDR3 is TGTGCCAGCAGAACAGGGATGGGTACAGAGACCCAGTACTTC.

The J gene is TRBJ1-3, the V gene TRBV20-1, with TRBD1 as a possible D gene (5 bases). The germline V and J ends were trimmed by 3 bases and 3 bases, with 9 bases remaining between them. Germline CDR1 reads DFQATT; CDR2 reads SNEGSKA (reference sequence). The CDR3 contains 13 residues. The CDR3 sequence is CSASNRNGNTIYF. The CDR3, as DNA: TGCAGTGCTAGTAACAGGAATGGAAACACCATATATTTT.

This clonotype was seen repeatedly, ten times or more. V usage is TRBV2 and J usage is TRBJ2-5; D not resolved. V lost 6 bases, J lost 1 base, and 9 bases lay in between. This CDR3 region has 13 residues. Germline V gives CDR1 SNHLY, CDR2 FYNNEI. CDR3 amino acids: CASSLYFQETQYF. The CDR3 DNA reads as TGTGCCAGCAGCCTGTATTTCCAAGAGACCCAGTACTTC. Based on the CDR3 plus reference TRBV2 and TRBJ2-5, the full variable domain is EPEVTQTPSHQVTQMGQEVILRCVPISNHLYFYWYRQILGQKVEFLVSFYNNEISEKSEIFDDQFSVERPDGSNFTLKIRSTKLEDSAMYFCASSLYFQETQYFGPGTRLLVL.

The chain has TRBV7-9 and TRBJ1-3; tentative D call: TRBD1 (5 bases). V lost 1 base to trimming and J lost 3 bases, with 10 bases between them. This CDR3 is built from 15 residues. The germline V gene encodes CDR1 SEHNR and CDR2 FQNEAQ (reference sequence). The CDR3 loop reads CASSLGSRGGNTIYF. CDR3 sequence (DNA): TGTGCCAGCAGCTTAGGGTCAAGGGGTGGAAACACCATATATTTT.

V and J are TRBV5-6 and TRBJ1-2, with 8 bases lining up with TRBD1. Germline CDR1 reads SGHDT; CDR2 reads YYEEEE. J lost 9 bases, V lost 3 bases, and 13 bases had no gene match. This CDR3 comprises 15 residues. The CDR3 here is CASSWTGNNLPRYTF. For the CDR3, the DNA is TGTGCCAGCAGCTGGACAGGGAACAACCTTCCTCGCTACACCTTC.

This clonotype was picked up a small number of times. The chain carries TRBV5-1 and TRBJ2-1; 12 bases map to TRBD2. Germline V gene data show CDR1 as SGHRS and CDR2 as YFSETQ. Unmatched junction bases numbered 11, after V lost 3 bases and J lost 10 bases. The CDR3 extends over 16 amino acids. CDR3 region: CASSSYGTSGPREQFF. The CDR3 DNA sequence: TGCGCCAGCAGCTCATATGGGACTAGCGGGCCCCGGGAGCAGTTCTTC.

A few counts support this clonotype. The J gene is TRBJ2-2, the V gene TRBV5-5; TRBD1 aligns across 7 bases. Germline V gene lookup returns CDR1 SGHKS and CDR2 YYEKEE (reference sequence). The CDR3 extends over 16 amino acids. The V and J ends lost 2 bases and 2 bases, in that order; junction bases with no gene match: 6. DNA for the CDR3: TGTGCCAGCAGCTTTCCGACAGGGCTCAACACCGGGGAGCTGTTTTTT. Encoded protein: CASSFPTGLNTGELFF.

In its sample, this clonotype was seen many times. This chain links TRBV19 with TRBJ1-2; D possibly corresponds to TRBD1 (5 bases). CDR3 length: 14 residues. V lost 6 bases, J lost 2 bases, and 13 bases lay in between. Per germline, CDR1 LNHDA and CDR2 SQIVND (reference sequence). This CDR3 reads CASRTDYKNYGYTF. CDR3 sequence (DNA): TGTGCCAGTAGGACAGACTATAAGAACTATGGCTACACCTTC.

Many counts were recorded for this clonotype. The chain couples TRBV11-2 to TRBJ2-2, with no clear D. In germline, CDR1 is SGHAT, CDR2 FQNNGV. The germline V and J ends were trimmed by 5 bases and 2 bases, with 12 bases remaining between them. The CDR3 length is 15 residues. CDR3 region: CASSPPAPNTGELFF. CDR3 nucleotides: TGTGCCAGCAGCCCCCCCGCCCCTAACACCGGGGAGCTGTTTTTT.

This clonotype was recorded many times. The V and J genes are TRBV12-3 or TRBV12-4 and TRBJ2-3; D call uncertain. V was trimmed by 3 bases and J by 0 bases, leaving 7 bases between them. This CDR3 comprises 14 residues. CDR3 DNA: TGTGCCAGCAGTTTTTACTCTAGCACAGATACGCAGTATTTT. This gives the protein CASSFYSSTDTQYF.